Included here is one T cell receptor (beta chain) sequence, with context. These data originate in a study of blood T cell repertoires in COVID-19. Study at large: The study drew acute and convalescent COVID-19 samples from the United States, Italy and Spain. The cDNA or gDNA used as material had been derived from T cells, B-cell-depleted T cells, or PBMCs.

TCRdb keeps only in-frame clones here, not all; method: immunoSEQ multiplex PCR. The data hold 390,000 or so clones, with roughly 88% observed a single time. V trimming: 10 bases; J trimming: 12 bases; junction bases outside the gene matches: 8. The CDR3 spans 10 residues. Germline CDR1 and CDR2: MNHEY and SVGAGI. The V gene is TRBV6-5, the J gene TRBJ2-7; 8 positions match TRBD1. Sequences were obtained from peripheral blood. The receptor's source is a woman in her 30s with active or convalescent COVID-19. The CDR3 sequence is CATMDRVGYF. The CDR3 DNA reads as TGTGCCACCATGGACAGGGTGGGGTACTTC.